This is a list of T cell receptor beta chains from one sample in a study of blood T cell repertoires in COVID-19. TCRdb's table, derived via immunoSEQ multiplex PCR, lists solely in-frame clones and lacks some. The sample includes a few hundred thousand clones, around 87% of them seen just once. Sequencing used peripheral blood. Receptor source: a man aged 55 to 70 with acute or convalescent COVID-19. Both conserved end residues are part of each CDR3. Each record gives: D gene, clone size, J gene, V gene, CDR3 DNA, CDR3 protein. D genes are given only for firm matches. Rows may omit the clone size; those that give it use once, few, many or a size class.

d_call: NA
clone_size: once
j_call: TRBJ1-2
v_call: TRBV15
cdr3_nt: TGTGCCACCAGCAGAGATAGGGGGACTAACTATGGCTACACCTTC
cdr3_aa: CATSRDRGTNYGYTF

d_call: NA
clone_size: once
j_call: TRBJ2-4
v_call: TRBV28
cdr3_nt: TGTGCCAGCACCCCGCCTACGGGGTCGGGCATTCAGTACTTC
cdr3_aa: CASTPPTGSGIQYF

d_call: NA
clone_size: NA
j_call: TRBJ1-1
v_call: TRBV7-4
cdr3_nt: TGTGCCAGCAGTCACATAGTGGGGCCCGGCACTGAAGCTTTCTTT
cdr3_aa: CASSHIVGPGTEAFF

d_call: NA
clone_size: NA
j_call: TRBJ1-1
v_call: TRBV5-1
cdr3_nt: TGCGCCAGCAGCTTGGTTTTTGGGGACCCGGGGGTGGCTTTCTTT
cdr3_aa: CASSLVFGDPGVAFF

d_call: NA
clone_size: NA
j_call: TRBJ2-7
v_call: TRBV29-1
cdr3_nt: TGCAGCGTTACTCTTCTTGGCGGAAACTACGAGCAGTACTTC
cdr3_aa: CSVTLLGGNYEQYF

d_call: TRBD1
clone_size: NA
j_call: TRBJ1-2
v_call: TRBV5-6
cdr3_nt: TGTGCCAGCAGTTCAAACTGGGACAGGGTGTTGAATGGCTACACCTTC
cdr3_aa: CASSSNWDRVLNGYTF

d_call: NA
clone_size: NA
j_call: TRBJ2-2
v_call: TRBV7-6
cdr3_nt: TGTGCCAGCAGCTTAGCTGGCTCCGGGGAGCTGTTTTTT
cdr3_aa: CASSLAGSGELFF

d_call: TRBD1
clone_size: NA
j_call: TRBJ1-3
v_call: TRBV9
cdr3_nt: TGTGCCAGCAGCGCGACTTTACCGGGACAGGGGGGAGGAAACACCATATATTTT
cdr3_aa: CASSATLPGQGGGNTIYF

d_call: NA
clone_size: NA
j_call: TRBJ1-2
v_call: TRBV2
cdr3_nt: TGTGCCAGCAGTCGGGAGCGGACCTATGGCTACACCTTC
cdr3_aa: CASSRERTYGYTF

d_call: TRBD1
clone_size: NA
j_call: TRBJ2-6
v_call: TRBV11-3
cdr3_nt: TGTGCCAGCAGCCAACAGGGGGCCGTGGGTGGGGCCAACGTCCTGACTTTC
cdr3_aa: CASSQQGAVGGANVLTF

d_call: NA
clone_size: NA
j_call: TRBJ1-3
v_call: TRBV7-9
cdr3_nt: TGTGCCAGCAGCTTAGGAGGAGGAGCTGGAAACACCATATATTTT
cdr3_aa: CASSLGGGAGNTIYF

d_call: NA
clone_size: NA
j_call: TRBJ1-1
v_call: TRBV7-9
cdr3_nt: TGTGCCAGCAGCTTAATACAAATTGAAGCTTTCTTT
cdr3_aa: CASSLIQIEAFF

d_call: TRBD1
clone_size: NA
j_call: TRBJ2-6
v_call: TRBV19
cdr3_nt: TGTGCCAGTAGCTCCGGACAGGGGGCGGAAGGGGCCAACGTCCTGACTTTC
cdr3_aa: CASSSGQGAEGANVLTF

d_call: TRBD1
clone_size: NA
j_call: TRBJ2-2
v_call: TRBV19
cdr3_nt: TGTGCCAGTAGTAAAAGGACAGGGGGATCGAACACCGGGGAGCTGTTTTTT
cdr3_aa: CASSKRTGGSNTGELFF

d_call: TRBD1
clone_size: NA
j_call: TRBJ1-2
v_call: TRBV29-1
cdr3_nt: TGCAGCGTACGGGGACAGGATAATTATGGCTACACCTTC
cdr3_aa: CSVRGQDNYGYTF

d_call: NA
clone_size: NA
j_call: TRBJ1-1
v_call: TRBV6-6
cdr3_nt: TGTGCCAGCACAAGGGCGGGGGGGACTGAAGCTTTCTTT
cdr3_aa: CASTRAGGTEAFF

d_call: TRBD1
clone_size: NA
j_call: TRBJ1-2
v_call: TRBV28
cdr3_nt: TGTGCCAGCAGTCCCGGGACAGGGGCGAACTATGGCTACACCTTC
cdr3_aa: CASSPGTGANYGYTF

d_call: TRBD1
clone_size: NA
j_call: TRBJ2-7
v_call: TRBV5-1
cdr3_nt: TGCGCCAGCAGCTTGGCCGCGGGACAGGGGACCGAGCAGTACTTC
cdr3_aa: CASSLAAGQGTEQYF

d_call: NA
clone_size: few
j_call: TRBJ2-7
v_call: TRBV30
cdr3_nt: TGTGCCTGGAGTTACACGACAGGTTCCCTCTACGAGCAGTACTTC
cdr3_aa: CAWSYTTGSLYEQYF

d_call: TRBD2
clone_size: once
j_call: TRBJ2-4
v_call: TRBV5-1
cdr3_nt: TGCGCCAGCAGCTTGGGGTCTAGCGGGGGCCCCCAAAACATTCAGTACTTC
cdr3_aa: CASSLGSSGGPQNIQYF

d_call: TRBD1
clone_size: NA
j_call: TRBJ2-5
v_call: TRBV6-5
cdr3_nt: TGTGCCAGCAGTTATCAGGGGGCGGAGACCCAGTACTTC
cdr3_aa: CASSYQGAETQYF

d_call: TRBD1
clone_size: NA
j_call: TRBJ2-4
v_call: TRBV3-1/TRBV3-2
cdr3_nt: TGTGCCAGCAGCCTCGGGACAGCGAGTATAGCCAAAAACATTCAGTACTTC
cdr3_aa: CASSLGTASIAKNIQYF

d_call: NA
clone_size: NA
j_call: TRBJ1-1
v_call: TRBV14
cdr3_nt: TGTGCCAGCAGCCAAGAAGTCGGGTTGAACACTGAAGCTTTCTTT
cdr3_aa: CASSQEVGLNTEAFF

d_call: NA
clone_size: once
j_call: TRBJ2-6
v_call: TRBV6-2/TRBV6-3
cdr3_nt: TGTGCCAGCAGTTACTCCCCCCTTTCTGGGGCCAACGTCCTGACTTTC
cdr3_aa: CASSYSPLSGANVLTF

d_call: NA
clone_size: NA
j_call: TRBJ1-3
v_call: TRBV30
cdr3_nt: TGTGCCTCCTTAGAAGGACAGATCTCTGGAAACACCATATATTTT
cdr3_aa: CASLEGQISGNTIYF

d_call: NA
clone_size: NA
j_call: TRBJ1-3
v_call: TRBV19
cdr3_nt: TGTGCCAGTAGTGAGTCCTCTAACTCTGGAAACACCATATATTTT
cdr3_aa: CASSESSNSGNTIYF

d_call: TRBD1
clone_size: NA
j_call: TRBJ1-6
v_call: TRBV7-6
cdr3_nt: TGTGCCAGCAGCCAGTTAGGACAGGGAAATTCACCCCTCCACTTT
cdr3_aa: CASSQLGQGNSPLHF

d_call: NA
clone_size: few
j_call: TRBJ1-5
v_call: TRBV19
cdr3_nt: TGTGCCAGTAGTCCCGACAGAGGCAATCAGCCCCAGCATTTT
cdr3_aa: CASSPDRGNQPQHF

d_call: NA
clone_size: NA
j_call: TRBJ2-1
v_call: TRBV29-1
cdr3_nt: TGCAGCGTTGAAGTCCTCTGGCGAGGCTCGAGCAGGTTCTTC
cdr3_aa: CSVEVLWRGSSRFF

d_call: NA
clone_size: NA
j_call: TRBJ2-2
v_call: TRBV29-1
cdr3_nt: TGCAGCGTTGAAGTTGAGGGGGTAGGCACCGGGGAGCTGTTTTTT
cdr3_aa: CSVEVEGVGTGELFF

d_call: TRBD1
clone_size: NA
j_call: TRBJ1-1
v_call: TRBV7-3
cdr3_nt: TGTGCCAGCAGCTCAACGCCGACAGGGCTGAGGAACACTGAAGCTTTCTTT
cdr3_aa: CASSSTPTGLRNTEAFF

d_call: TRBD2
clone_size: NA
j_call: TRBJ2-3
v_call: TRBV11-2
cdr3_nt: TGTGCCAGCAGCTCAATTAGCGGGGGGCGAGGAGATACGCAGTATTTT
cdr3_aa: CASSSISGGRGDTQYF

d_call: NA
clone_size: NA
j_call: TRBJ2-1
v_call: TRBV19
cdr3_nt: TGTGCCAGTAGTATAGATGCAGGGGGGCCGTCCTACAATGAGCAGTTCTTC
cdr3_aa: CASSIDAGGPSYNEQFF

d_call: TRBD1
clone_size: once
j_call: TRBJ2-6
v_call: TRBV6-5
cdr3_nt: TGTGCCAGCAGCGACGAGGGGGCCGGGGCCAACGTCCTGACTTTC
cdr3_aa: CASSDEGAGANVLTF

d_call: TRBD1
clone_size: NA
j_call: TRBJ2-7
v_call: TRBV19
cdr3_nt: TGTGCCAGTATGGGGGCCAGGGGGACCTCCTACGAGCAGTACTTC
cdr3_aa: CASMGARGTSYEQYF

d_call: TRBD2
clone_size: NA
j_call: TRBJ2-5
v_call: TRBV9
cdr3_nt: TGTGCCAGCAGCGTAGACAGCGGGGGGGCCCGGGAGACCCAGTACTTC
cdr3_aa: CASSVDSGGARETQYF

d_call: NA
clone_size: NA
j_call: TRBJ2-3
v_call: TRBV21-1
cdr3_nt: TGTGCCAGCAGCAAAGAAGCGAGAGATACGCAGTATTTT
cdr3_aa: CASSKEARDTQYF

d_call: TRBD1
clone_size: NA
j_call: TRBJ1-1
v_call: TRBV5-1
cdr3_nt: TGCGCCAGCAGCTTGGGACAGGGGCCAGCCACTGAAGCTTTCTTT
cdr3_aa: CASSLGQGPATEAFF

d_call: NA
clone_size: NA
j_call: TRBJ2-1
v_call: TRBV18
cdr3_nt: TGTGCCAGCTCACCACGGGCAGGCACCCCCTACAATGAGCAGTTCTTC
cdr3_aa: CASSPRAGTPYNEQFF

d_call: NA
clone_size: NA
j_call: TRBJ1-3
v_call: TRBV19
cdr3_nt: TGTGCCAGTAGTCCCCAGATAAGAAACACCATATATTTT
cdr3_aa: CASSPQIRNTIYF

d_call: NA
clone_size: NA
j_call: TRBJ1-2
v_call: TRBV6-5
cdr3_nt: TGTGCCAGCAGTCGGACCGGGACACATAACTATGGCTACACCTTC
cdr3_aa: CASSRTGTHNYGYTF

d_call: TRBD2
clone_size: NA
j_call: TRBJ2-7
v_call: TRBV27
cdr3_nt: TGTGCCAGCAGGGTACTAGCGGGGGCCTTCTACGAGCAGTACTTC
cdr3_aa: CASRVLAGAFYEQYF

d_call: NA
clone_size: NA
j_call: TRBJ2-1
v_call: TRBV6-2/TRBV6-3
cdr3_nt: TGTGCCAGCAGTTGGGTTGGACGGGGTTACAATGAGCAGTTCTTC
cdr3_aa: CASSWVGRGYNEQFF

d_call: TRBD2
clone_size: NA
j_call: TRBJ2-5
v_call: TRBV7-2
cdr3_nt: TGTGCCAGCAGCTTAGTTGTAGCGGGGGGGGAGACCCAGTACTTC
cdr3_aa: CASSLVVAGGETQYF

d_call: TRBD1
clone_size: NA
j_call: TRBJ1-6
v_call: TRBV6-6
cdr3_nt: TGTGCCAGCAACGGGCAGGGGGCGCCTAGTTCACCCCTCCACTTT
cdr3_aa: CASNGQGAPSSPLHF

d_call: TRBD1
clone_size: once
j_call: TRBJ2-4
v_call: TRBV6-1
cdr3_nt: TGTGCCAGCAGTGACTTCCCGGGACAGAAAACACTTTTAGCCAAAAACATTCAGTACTTC
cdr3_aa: CASSDFPGQKTLLAKNIQYF

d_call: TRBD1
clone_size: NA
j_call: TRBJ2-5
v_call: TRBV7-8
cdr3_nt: TGTGCCAGCAGCCCCGTCCGTTCGGCAGGGGGCAGGGAGACCCAGTACTTC
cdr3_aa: CASSPVRSAGGRETQYF

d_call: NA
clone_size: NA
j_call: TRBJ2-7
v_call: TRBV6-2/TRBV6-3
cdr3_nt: TGTGCCAGCAGTTACTCGTCTAGCTCCTACGAGCAGTACTTC
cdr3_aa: CASSYSSSSYEQYF

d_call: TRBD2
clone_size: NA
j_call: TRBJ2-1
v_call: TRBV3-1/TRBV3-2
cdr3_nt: TGTGCCAGCAGCTTAGGACTAGCGGGGGGCGACAATGAGCAGTTCTTC
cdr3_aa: CASSLGLAGGDNEQFF

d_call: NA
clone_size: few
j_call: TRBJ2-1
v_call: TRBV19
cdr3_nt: TGTGCCAGTACCAAGACGGACAGTAGCTCCTACAATGAGCAGTTCTTC
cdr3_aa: CASTKTDSSSYNEQFF

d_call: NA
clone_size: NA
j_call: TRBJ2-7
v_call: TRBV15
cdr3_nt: TGTGCCACCAGCGTCAATAGGGGTTTCAGCTCCTACGAGCAGTACTTC
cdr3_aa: CATSVNRGFSSYEQYF

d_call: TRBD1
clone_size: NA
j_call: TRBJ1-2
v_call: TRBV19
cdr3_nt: TGTGCCAGTACCCCGGGAGGGGGCGGGGATGGCTACACCTTC
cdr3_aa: CASTPGGGGDGYTF